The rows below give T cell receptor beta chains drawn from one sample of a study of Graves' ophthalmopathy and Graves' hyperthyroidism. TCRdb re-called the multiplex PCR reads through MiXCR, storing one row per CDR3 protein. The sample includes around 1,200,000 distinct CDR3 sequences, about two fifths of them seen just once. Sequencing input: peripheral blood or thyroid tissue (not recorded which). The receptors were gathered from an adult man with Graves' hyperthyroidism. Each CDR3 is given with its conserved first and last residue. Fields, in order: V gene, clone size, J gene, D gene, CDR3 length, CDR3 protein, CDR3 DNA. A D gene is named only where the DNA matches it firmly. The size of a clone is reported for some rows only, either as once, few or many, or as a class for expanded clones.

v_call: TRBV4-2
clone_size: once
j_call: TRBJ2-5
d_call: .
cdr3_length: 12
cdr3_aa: CTSSITQETQYF
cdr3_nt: TGTACCAGCAGCATAACACAAGAGACCCAGTACTTC

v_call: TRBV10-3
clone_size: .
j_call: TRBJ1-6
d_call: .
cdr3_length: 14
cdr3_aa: CAISGEGGNSPLHF
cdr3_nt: TGTGCCATCAGTGGTGAGGGAGGAAATTCACCCCTCCACTTT

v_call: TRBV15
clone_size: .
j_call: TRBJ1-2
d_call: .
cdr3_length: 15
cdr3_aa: CATSRVGAAETGYTF
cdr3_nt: TGTGCCACCAGCAGAGTGGGGGCAGCCGAGACGGGCTACACCTTC

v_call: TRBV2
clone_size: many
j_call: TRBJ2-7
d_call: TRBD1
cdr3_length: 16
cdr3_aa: CASGSWNRDRVYEQYF
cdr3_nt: TGTGCCAGCGGATCCTGGAACCGGGACAGGGTGTACGAGCAGTACTTC

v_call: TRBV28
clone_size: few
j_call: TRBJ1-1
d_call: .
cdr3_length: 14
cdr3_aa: CASRTPGQNTEAFF
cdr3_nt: TGTGCCAGCAGGACACCGGGTCAGAACACTGAAGCTTTCTTT

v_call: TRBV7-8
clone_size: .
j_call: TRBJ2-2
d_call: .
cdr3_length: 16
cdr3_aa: CASSLVAGSRTGELFF
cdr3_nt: TGTGCCAGCAGCTTGGTAGCAGGGTCCCGCACCGGGGAGCTGTTTTTT

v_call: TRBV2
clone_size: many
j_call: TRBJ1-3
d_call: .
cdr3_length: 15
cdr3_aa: CASSEARGSGNTIYF
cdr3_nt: TGTGCCAGCAGTGAAGCGCGTGGCTCTGGAAACACCATATATTTT

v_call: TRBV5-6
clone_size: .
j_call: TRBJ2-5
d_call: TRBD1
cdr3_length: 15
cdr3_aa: CASSPDRGGEETQYF
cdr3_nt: TGTGCCAGCAGCCCGGACAGGGGAGGCGAAGAGACCCAGTACTTC

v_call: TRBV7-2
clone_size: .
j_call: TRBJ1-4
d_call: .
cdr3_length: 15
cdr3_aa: CASSQRRGPNEKLFF
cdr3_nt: TGCGCCAGCAGCCAGAGGAGAGGGCCTAATGAAAAACTGTTTTTT

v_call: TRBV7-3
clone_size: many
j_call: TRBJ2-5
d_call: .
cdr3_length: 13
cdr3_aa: CASSLMFQETQYF
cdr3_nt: TGTGCCAGCAGCTTAATGTTCCAAGAGACCCAGTACTTC

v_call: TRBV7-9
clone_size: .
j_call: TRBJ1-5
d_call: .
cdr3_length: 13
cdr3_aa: CASSSVPAEPQHF
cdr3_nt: TGTGCCAGCAGCTCCGTTCCGGCGGAGCCCCAGCATTTT

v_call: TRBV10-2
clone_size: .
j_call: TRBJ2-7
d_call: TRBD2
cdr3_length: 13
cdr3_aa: CASSPGLAGLQYF
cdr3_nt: TGCGCCAGCAGCCCGGGACTAGCGGGACTACAGTACTTC

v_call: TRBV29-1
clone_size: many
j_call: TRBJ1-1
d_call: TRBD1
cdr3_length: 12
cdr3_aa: CSVRTGLAEAFF
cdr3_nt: TGCAGCGTCAGGACAGGGCTGGCTGAAGCTTTCTTT

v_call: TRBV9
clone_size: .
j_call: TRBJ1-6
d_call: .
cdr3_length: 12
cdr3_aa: CASSVEGGTLHF
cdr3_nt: TGTGCCAGCAGCGTAGAGGGGGGAACCCTCCACTTT

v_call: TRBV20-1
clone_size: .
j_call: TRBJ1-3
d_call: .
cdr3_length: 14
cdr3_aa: CSARDQAYGNTIYF
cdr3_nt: TGCAGTGCTAGAGATCAAGCTTACGGAAACACCATATATTTT

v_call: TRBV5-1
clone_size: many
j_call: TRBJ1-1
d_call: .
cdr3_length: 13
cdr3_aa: CASSLAPEDEAFF
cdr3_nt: TGCGCCAGCAGCTTGGCGCCAGAGGATGAAGCTTTCTTT

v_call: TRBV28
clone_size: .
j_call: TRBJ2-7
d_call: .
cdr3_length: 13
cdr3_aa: CASSAKTVYEQYF
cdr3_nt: TGTGCCAGCAGTGCCAAGACAGTCTACGAGCAGTACTTC

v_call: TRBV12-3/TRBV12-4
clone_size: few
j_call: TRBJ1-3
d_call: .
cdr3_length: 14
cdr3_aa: CASTQRSARNTIYF
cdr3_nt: TGTGCCAGCACCCAGAGATCCGCGCGAAACACCATATATTTT

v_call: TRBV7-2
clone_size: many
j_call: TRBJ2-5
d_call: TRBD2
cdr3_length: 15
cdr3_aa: CASSLVSGGKETQYF
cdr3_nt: TGTGCCAGCAGCTTGGTCAGCGGGGGGAAAGAGACCCAGTACTTC

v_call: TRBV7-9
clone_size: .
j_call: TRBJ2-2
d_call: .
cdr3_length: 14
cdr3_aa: CASFGQKVGGELFF
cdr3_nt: TGTGCCAGTTTTGGACAGAAGGTTGGCGGGGAGCTGTTTTTT

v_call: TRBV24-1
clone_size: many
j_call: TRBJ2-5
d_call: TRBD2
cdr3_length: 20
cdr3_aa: CATSDSSGTGKGASGRAQYF
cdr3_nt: TGTGCCACCAGTGATTCATCCGGGACAGGGAAAGGTGCTAGCGGGAGGGCCCAGTACTTC

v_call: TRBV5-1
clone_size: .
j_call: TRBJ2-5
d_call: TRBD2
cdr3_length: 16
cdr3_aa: CASSLALAGDGETQYF
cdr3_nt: TGCGCCAGCAGCTTGGCACTAGCGGGAGACGGAGAGACCCAGTACTTC

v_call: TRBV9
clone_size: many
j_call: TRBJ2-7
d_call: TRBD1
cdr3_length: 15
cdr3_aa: CASSVGSQGNYEQYF
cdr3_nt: TGTGCCAGCAGCGTAGGATCACAGGGGAACTACGAGCAGTACTTC

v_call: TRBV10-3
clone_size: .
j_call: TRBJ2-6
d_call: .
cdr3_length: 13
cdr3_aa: CAISGNGADVLTF
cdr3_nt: TGTGCCATCAGTGGCAATGGGGCCGACGTCCTGACTTTC

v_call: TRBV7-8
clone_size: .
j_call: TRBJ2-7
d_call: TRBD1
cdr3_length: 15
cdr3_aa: CATQPVTGDTYEQYF
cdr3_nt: TGTGCCACCCAACCGGTAACAGGGGATACCTACGAGCAGTACTTC

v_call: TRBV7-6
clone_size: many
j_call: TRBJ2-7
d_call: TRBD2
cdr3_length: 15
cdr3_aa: CASSLRASGAYEQYF
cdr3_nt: TGTGCCAGCAGCTTACGGGCTAGCGGGGCCTACGAGCAGTACTTC

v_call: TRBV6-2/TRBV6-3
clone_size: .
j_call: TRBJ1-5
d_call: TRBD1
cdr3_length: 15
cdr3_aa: CASSSPGGGGQPQHF
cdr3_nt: TGTGCCAGCAGTTCCCCAGGGGGTGGGGGTCAGCCCCAGCATTTT

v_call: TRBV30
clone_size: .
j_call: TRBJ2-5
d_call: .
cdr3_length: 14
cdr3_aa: CAWSVPSMGMTQYF
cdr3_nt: TGTGCCTGGAGTGTTCCCAGTATGGGTATGACCCAGTACTTC

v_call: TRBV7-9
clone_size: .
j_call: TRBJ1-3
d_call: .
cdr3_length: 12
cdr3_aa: CASSLGPNTIYF
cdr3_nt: TGTGCCAGCAGCTTAGGGCCGAACACCATATATTTT

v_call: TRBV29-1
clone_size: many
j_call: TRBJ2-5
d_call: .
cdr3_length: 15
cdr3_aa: CSVEGWGDFQETQYF
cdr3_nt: TGCAGCGTTGAAGGGTGGGGGGACTTCCAAGAGACCCAGTACTTC

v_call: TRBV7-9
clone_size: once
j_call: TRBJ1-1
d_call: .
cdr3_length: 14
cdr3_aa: CASSLGRTNTESFF
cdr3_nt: TGTGCCAGCAGCTTGGGACGGACGAACACTGAATCTTTCTTT